This is a list of T cell receptor beta chains from one sample in a study of cytomegalovirus exposure and HLA in healthy donors. TCRdb keeps only in-frame clones here, not all; method: immunoSEQ multiplex PCR. The sample yields 150,000 or so clones, of which the top ten take up under 2%. Sequenced sample: PBMCs. The receptors originated from a woman aged 50 to 65 in good health and CMV-seronegative. Each CDR3 is given with its conserved first and last residue. Fields, in order: V gene, J gene, D gene, CDR3 DNA, CDR3 protein. The D gene is left open where the match is weak.

TRBV7-2	TRBJ2-5	TRBD1	TGTGCCAGCAGCTTAGTGGGACAGGGGGTGAGGGAGACCCAGTACTTC	CASSLVGQGVRETQYF
TRBV6-1	TRBJ1-1	TRBD1	TGTGCCACCCCGGGACAGAGGAACACTGAAGCTTTCTTT	CATPGQRNTEAFF
TRBV6-4	TRBJ1-1	TRBD1	TGTGCCAGCAGTATCCGACAGGGGTCCACTGAAGCTTTCTTT	CASSIRQGSTEAFF
TRBV7-2	TRBJ2-5	TRBD2	TGTGCCAGCAGCCTGAGCGGGGGGGCCTACGAGACCCAGTACTTC	CASSLSGGAYETQYF
TRBV6-5	TRBJ2-7	TRBD2	TGTGCCAGCAGCCTCGAGCGGGGGGGGTTACACTTC	CASSLERGGLHF
TRBV15	TRBJ2-2	-	TGTGCCACCAGCAAAGGAGGGGCCGGGGAGCTGTTTTTT	CATSKGGAGELFF
TRBV30	TRBJ2-1	TRBD1	TGTGCGAGGACAGGGGACTCCTACAATGAGCAGTTCTTC	CARTGDSYNEQFF
TRBV18	TRBJ2-7	TRBD1	TGTGCCAGCTCACCTCCGGGACAGGGGGCCTACGAGCAGTACTTC	CASSPPGQGAYEQYF
TRBV6-6	TRBJ2-5	-	TGTGCCAGCAGCCCTAAAGAGACCCAGTACTTC	CASSPKETQYF
TRBV5-4	TRBJ1-1	-	TGTGCCAGCAGCTTTCGGGGGGGATACACTGAAGCTTTCTTT	CASSFRGGYTEAFF
TRBV6-5	TRBJ1-4	-	TGTGCCAGCAGTTACTCGAAGGCCTGGAGGGACGAAAAACTGTTTTTT	CASSYSKAWRDEKLFF
TRBV30	TRBJ2-5	TRBD2	TGTGCCTGGGGACGTCATTCTAGCGGGAGGCTGATGGAGACCCAGTACTTC	CAWGRHSSGRLMETQYF
TRBV5-8	TRBJ2-7	TRBD2	TGTGCCAGCAGCTTGAGGACTAGCGGGAGTTACGAGCAGTACTTC	CASSLRTSGSYEQYF
TRBV11-2	TRBJ1-2	-	TGTGCCAGCAGCCTTATCGGGTATGGCTACACCTTC	CASSLIGYGYTF
TRBV11-1	TRBJ2-1	TRBD2	TGTGCCAGCAGCTTCTTGGCGGGGGGGGGCTCCTACAATGAGCAGTTCTTC	CASSFLAGGGSYNEQFF
TRBV29-1	TRBJ2-5	-	TGCAGCGTTGATCTGCCAGGAGAGACCCAGTACTTC	CSVDLPGETQYF
TRBV18	TRBJ1-2	TRBD1	TGTGCCAGCTCACCGACAGGGGGCGCCCCTAACTATGGCTACACCTTC	CASSPTGGAPNYGYTF
TRBV9	TRBJ1-2	-	TGTGCCAGCAGCCCAGGGTATGGATATGGCTACACCTTC	CASSPGYGYGYTF
TRBV5-6	TRBJ2-7	TRBD2	TGTGCCAGCAGCTTGGGCGGGGGCGAGCAGTACTTC	CASSLGGGEQYF
TRBV5-5	TRBJ2-3	TRBD1	TGTGCCAGCAGCTTGGCCGGGCGGGGACAGGGGACAGATACGCAGTATTTT	CASSLAGRGQGTDTQYF
TRBV10-3	TRBJ1-1	-	TGTGCCATCAGGTCCAGGGGACAGAACACTGAAGCTTTCTTT	CAIRSRGQNTEAFF
TRBV15	TRBJ2-7	TRBD1	TGTGCCACCAGCCGCGACAGGGATCGGCAGTACTTC	CATSRDRDRQYF
TRBV28	TRBJ1-1	-	TGTGCCAGCAGTAACCCAGTCAGGGATGAAACTGAAGCTTTCTTT	CASSNPVRDETEAFF
TRBV28	TRBJ1-6	-	TGTGCCAGCATTGCGTTAGTTAATTCACCCCTCCACTTT	CASIALVNSPLHF
TRBV5-1	TRBJ2-7	TRBD2	TGCGCCAGCAGCTTGGTTACTAGCGGGATTTACGAGCAGTACTTC	CASSLVTSGIYEQYF
TRBV6-1	TRBJ1-1	-	TGTGCCAGCAGATCCAGACATAACACTGAAGCTTTCTTT	CASRSRHNTEAFF
TRBV30	TRBJ1-1	-	TGTGCCTGGAGTGTAGATAGAGGCACTGAAGCTTTCTTT	CAWSVDRGTEAFF
TRBV19	TRBJ1-1	-	TGTGCCAGTAGGCAAATAGGGGGAGTAGGGACTGAAGCTTTCTTT	CASRQIGGVGTEAFF
TRBV5-1	TRBJ2-7	-	TGCGCCAGCAACCTATTTGGGGGGGCTAGCGAGCAGTACTTC	CASNLFGGASEQYF
TRBV28	TRBJ2-7	TRBD2	TGTGCCAGCAGTATAGCGGGGGCATTGGTCCCGAACTACGAGCAGTACTTC	CASSIAGALVPNYEQYF
TRBV4-1	TRBJ1-2	TRBD1	TGCGCCAGCAGCCCGGGGCAGGGGGCGCGTGATGGCTACACCTTC	CASSPGQGARDGYTF
TRBV10-3	TRBJ2-5	TRBD1	TGTGCCACGAGACAGGGGAAAGAGACCCAGTACTTC	CATRQGKETQYF
TRBV5-4	TRBJ1-2	-	TGTGCCAGCAGCTCCAGGGCCTCTAACTATGGCTACACCTTC	CASSSRASNYGYTF
TRBV4-1	TRBJ2-5	-	TGCGCCAGCAGCCAAGAGGGGCGGACACCCTATGGGACCCAGTACTTC	CASSQEGRTPYGTQYF
TRBV28	TRBJ1-5	-	TGTGCCAGCAGTCTCCTTTATCAGCCCCAGCATTTT	CASSLLYQPQHF
TRBV5-1	TRBJ2-2	TRBD1	TGCGCCAGCAGCCCCCCGTTAGGGGGCGTACCCGGGGAGCTGTTTTTT	CASSPPLGGVPGELFF
TRBV5-1	TRBJ2-7	TRBD2	TGCGCCAGCAGCTTAGACCCTGGACTAGCGGGCTACGAGCAGTACTTC	CASSLDPGLAGYEQYF
TRBV27	TRBJ2-1	-	TGTGCCAGCAGGGCAGCCGGGAACAATGAGCAGTTCTTC	CASRAAGNNEQFF
TRBV5-4	TRBJ1-2	-	TGTGCCAGCAGCCAGACAGGCTTATCCTATGGCTACACCTTC	CASSQTGLSYGYTF
TRBV2	TRBJ1-2	-	TGTGCCAGCAGTCCGGCAGGGTACTATGGCTACACCTTC	CASSPAGYYGYTF
TRBV7-2	TRBJ2-7	-	TGTGCCAGCAGCCCTCAGGGGGGCTACGAGCAGTACTTC	CASSPQGGYEQYF
TRBV28	TRBJ2-7	TRBD2	TGTGCCAGCAGTGTTAGCGGGGGGGCCAGCGAGCAGTACTTC	CASSVSGGASEQYF
TRBV19	TRBJ1-5	-	TGTGCCAGTAGTATAGTCGGCGGTGAGCCCCAGCATTTT	CASSIVGGEPQHF
TRBV4-1	TRBJ1-3	-	TGCGCCAGCAGCCAAGTTATAGTCTCTGGAAACACCATATATTTT	CASSQVIVSGNTIYF
TRBV19	TRBJ1-2	TRBD1	TGTGCCAGCAAGGACAGGGGGCTGGAAGGCTACACCTTC	CASKDRGLEGYTF
TRBV9	TRBJ2-7	TRBD2	TGTGCCAGCAGTAGTAGCGGGAGCTCCTACGAGCAGTACTTC	CASSSSGSSYEQYF
TRBV7-3	TRBJ2-3	-	TGTGCCAGCAGCCCTTCAGGGGCGGGCAGCACAGATACGCAGTATTTT	CASSPSGAGSTDTQYF
TRBV4-1	TRBJ1-1	TRBD1	TGCGCCAGCAGCCTAGGGCGGGACAGGGGGCAGGTTGGAGCTTTCTTT	CASSLGRDRGQVGAFF
TRBV2	TRBJ2-7	-	TGTGCCAGCAGTGAAGATCTGCCTACCTCCTACGAGCAGTACTTC	CASSEDLPTSYEQYF